This TCR beta chain was obtained from a study of cytomegalovirus exposure and HLA in healthy donors. PCR was performed using 60 Vbeta and 13 Jbeta primers. This table comes from immunoSEQ multiplex PCR, and its TCRdb copy is limited to in-frame clones, with some not included. Of approximately 140,000 clones listed, roughly 77% were seen once; the top ten hold 3.5%. This receptor was taken from a human donor in good health. The specimen sequenced was PBMCs.

Here the CDR3 reads CASSLRGTGKETQYF. In DNA form, the CDR3 reads TGTGCCAGCAGCTTGCGGGGGACAGGGAAAGAGACCCAGTACTTC. The rearrangement joins TRBV5-4 to TRBJ2-5; TRBD1 aligns across 9 bases. The trim removed 1 base at V and 3 bases at J, leaving 4 bases unmatched. Germline CDR1 and CDR2: SGHNT and YYREEE (reference sequence). This CDR3 is built from 15 residues.